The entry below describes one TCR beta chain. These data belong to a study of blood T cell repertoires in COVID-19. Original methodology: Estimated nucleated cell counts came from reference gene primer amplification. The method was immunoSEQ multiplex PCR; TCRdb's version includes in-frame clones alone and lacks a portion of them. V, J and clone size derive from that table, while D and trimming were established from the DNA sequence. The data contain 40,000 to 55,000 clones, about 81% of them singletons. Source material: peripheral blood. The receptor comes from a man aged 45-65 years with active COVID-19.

The CDR3 bases are TGTGCCAGCGTACAACAGATCCAGTCCCTCTATGGCTACACCTTC. Protein sequence: CASVQQIQSLYGYTF. This chain links TRBV6-5 with TRBJ1-2; D is undetermined. The CDR3 consists of 15 residues. Trimming removed 8 bases at V and 4 bases at J, with 20 bases between. Germline V lookup: CDR1 MNHEY, CDR2 SVGAGI.